The clone carrying this TCR beta chain was seen a handful of times. Sequenced by immunoSEQ multiplex PCR; TCRdb stores in-frame clones only, minus some. The repertoire holds 200,000 to 250,000 clones, with roughly four fifths as singletons. This sample was taken from a study of blood T cell repertoires in COVID-19. Trimming took 6 bases from V and 11 from J, leaving 11 bases between them. Looked up from germline, CDR1 is MDHEN and CDR2 is SYDVKM. The CDR3 contains 11 residues. The chain links TRBV28 to TRBJ1-5; D call uncertain. Source material: peripheral blood. The sequence came from a woman between 50 and 59 years old with active or convalescent COVID-19. Written as DNA, the CDR3 is TGTGCCAGCAGCCGAAAATCGGCCCAGCATTTT. Its protein is CASSRKSAQHF. The variable domain in full, with the rest retrieved from reference TRBV28 and TRBJ1-5, is DVKVTQSSRYLVKRTGEKVFLECVQDMDHENMFWYRQDPGLGLRLIYFSYDVKMKEKGDIPEGYSVSREKKERFSLILESASTNQTSMYLCASSRKSAQHFGDGTRLSIL.